This T cell receptor (beta chain) appears in the sequencing data of a study of cytomegalovirus exposure and HLA in healthy donors. This PCR relied on a set of 60 Vbeta primers and 13 Jbeta primers. The protocol was immunoSEQ multiplex PCR, while the TCRdb copy is restricted to in-frame clones and leaves out a portion. Of over 150,000 clones in the sample, roughly 76% are singletons; the top ten hold less than 15%. The V segment lost 4 bases and the J segment 1 base; nucleotides outside the gene matches: 9. This CDR3 region has 16 residues. Germline loops: CDR1 LGHNA, CDR2 YSLEER. The V and J genes are TRBV4-3 and TRBJ1-1, with TRBD1 identical over 7 bases. Sequencing was performed on PBMCs. This TCR was sampled from a woman aged 45-60 years in good health and CMV-seronegative. CDR3 loop: CASSLRGDRANTEAFF. The CDR3 DNA sequence: TGCGCCAGCAGCCTCCGGGGAGACAGGGCGAACACTGAAGCTTTCTTT.